This note documents a single TCR beta chain sequence. Its cognate antigen is unknown. The data derive from a study of T cells in localized non-small cell lung cancer. Study-level points and caveats: Greater T cell density in blood accompanied longer overall survival. Multi-region tumor sequencing was not done, so intratumor heterogeneity could not be excluded. In adjacent lung, a median about 54 of the top 100 tumor clones were found. Measurement of T cell clonality placed uninvolved adjacent lung highest, above the level in tumor.

The CDR3 loop spans 13 amino acids. Deletions cut 1 base from V and 7 bases from J, with 11 bases between. Germline V lookup: CDR1 SGHRS, CDR2 YFSETQ. The protocol was immunoSEQ multiplex PCR, while the TCRdb copy is restricted to in-frame clones and leaves out a portion. The data show 33,000 or so clones, over 75% seen once. The J gene is TRBJ1-2, the V gene TRBV5-1; unclear D gene. The sample consisted of peripheral blood, taken before any cancer treatment. The sequence derives from a male donor aged 60 or over with stage III squamous cell lung carcinoma. The CDR3 region is CASSLIGETGYTF. CDR3 DNA sequence: TGCGCCAGCAGCTTGATAGGAGAAACTGGCTACACCTTC.